This TCR beta chain was captured in a study of blood T cell repertoires in COVID-19. Study-wide background: Acute-phase and convalescent COVID-19 samples originated in the United States, Italy and Spain.

The germline V gene has CDR1 MGHDK and CDR2 SYGVNS. Trimming at V came to 1 base and at J to 6 bases, leaving 5 bases not matched to a gene. The CDR3 is 15 residues long. This clone appeared a few times. Original handling: How many nucleated cells were present was estimated from reference gene primer amplification. The protocol was immunoSEQ multiplex PCR, while the TCRdb copy is restricted to in-frame clones and leaves out a portion. The V and J calls and clone size come from that table; D and trimming were worked out from the DNA. The data show about 350,000 clones, about 92% seen once. This receptor was identified in a woman aged 60-75 years with COVID-19, enrolled during active disease. The material sequenced was peripheral blood. The V and J genes are TRBV25-1 and TRBJ1-1, with TRBD1 matching over 10 bases. The CDR3 reads CASSEWGQGSSEAFF. In DNA form, the CDR3 reads TGTGCCAGCAGTGAATGGGGACAGGGGTCTTCTGAAGCTTTCTTT.